The T cell receptor (beta chain) described here comes from a study of human T cells and chemical hapten exposure. Study-level points and caveats: Large CDR3 similarity clusters arose significantly more often from expanded TCRs than from controls.

Stated time point: patch test 3, about 24 weeks after DPC sensitization. Described treatment: therapeutic diphenylcyclopropenone sensitization with weekly scalp DPC. Within the library, unique molecular identifiers were attached to each individual cDNA molecule. TCRdb reprocessed the RACE reads with MiXCR, giving one entry per CDR3 protein. This sample has roughly 90,000 distinct CDR3 sequences, with about a tenth found just once. The V end lost 9 bases, the J end lost 0 bases, and 17 bases lay between the germline ends. The length of the CDR3 is 15 residues. The V gene's germline CDR1 is WSHSY and CDR2 SAAADI. Note on this clonotype: Antigen specificity is unknown.

Sequenced here: whole blood, sampled in connection with sensitization to the hapten diphenylcyclopropenone (DPC). The TCR was taken from a woman aged 25 to 39 with alopecia areata. Some clones in this sample may be carry-over from other donors' samples. The chain carries TRBV10-2 and TRBJ1-2; D might be TRBD1 (5 bases). The CDR3 coding sequence is TGCGCCAGTGGAGGGACGGACACCTCTAACTATGGCTACACCTTC. Translating it yields CASGGTDTSNYGYTF.